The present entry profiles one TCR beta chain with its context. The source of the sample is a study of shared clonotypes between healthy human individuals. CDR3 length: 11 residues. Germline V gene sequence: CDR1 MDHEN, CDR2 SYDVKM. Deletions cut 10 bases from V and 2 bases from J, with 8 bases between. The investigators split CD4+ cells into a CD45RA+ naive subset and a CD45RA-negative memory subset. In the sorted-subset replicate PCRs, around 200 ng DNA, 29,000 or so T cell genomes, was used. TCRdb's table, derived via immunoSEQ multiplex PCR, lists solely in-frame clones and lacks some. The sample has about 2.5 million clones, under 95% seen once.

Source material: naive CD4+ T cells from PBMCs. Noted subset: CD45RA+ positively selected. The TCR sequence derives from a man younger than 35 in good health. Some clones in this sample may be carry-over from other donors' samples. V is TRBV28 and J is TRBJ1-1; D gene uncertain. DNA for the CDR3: TGTGCCACGAGCCCAAACACTGAAGCTTTCTTT. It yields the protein CATSPNTEAFF.